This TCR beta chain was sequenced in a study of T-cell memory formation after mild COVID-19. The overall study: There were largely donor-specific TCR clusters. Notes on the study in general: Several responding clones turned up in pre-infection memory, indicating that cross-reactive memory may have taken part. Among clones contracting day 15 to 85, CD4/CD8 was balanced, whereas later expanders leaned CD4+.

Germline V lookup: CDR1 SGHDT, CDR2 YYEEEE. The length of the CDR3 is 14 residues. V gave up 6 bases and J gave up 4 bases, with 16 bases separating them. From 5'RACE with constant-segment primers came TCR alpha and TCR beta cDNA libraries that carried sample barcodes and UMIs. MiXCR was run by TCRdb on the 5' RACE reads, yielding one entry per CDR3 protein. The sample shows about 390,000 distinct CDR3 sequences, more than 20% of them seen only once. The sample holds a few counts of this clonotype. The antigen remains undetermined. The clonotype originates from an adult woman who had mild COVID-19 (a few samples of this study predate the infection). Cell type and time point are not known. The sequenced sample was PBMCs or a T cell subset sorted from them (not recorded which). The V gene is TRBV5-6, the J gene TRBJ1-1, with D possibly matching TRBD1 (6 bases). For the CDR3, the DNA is TGTGCCAGCACCCAAGGGGGGAGTAGCACTGAAGCTTTCTTT. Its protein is CASTQGGSSTEAFF.